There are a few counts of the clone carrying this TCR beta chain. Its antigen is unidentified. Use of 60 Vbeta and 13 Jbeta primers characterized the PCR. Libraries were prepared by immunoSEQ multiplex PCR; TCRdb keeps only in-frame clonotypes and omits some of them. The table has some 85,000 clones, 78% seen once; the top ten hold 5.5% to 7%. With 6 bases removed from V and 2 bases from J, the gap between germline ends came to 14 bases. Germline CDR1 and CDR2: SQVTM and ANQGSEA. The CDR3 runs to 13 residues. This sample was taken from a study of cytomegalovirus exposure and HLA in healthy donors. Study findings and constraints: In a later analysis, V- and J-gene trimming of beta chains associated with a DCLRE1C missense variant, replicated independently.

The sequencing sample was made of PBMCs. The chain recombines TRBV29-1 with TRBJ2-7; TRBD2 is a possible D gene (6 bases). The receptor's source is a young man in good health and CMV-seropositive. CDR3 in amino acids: CSVFSGVPYEQYF. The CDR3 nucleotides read TGCAGCGTCTTCTCGGGAGTGCCCTACGAGCAGTACTTC.